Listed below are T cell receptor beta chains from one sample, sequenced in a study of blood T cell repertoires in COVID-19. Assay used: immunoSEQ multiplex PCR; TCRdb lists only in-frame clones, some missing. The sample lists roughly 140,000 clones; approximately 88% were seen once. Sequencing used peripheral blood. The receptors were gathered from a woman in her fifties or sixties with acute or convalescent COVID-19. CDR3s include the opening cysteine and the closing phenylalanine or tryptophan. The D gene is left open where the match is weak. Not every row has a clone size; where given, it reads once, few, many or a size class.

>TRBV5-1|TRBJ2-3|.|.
CASRQQGLLTDTQYF
TGCGCCAGCAGACAACAGGGACTACTAACAGATACGCAGTATTTT
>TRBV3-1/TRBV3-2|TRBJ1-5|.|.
CASSKGEIHQPQHF
TGTGCCAGCAGCAAAGGGGAGATCCATCAGCCCCAGCATTTT
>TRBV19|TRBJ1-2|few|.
CASSITVWTPGRGYGYTF
TGTGCCAGTAGTATAACTGTATGGACACCCGGGAGGGGCTATGGCTACACCTTC
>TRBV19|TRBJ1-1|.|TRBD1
CASSNLGGLEAFF
TGTGCCAGTAGTAATTTAGGGGGCCTTGAAGCTTTCTTT
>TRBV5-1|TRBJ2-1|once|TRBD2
CASSLTGGGQEQFF
TGCGCCAGCAGCTTGACGGGCGGGGGGCAAGAGCAGTTCTTC
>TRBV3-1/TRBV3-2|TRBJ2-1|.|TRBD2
CASSQEGLADEQFF
TGTGCCAGCAGCCAAGAGGGACTAGCCGATGAGCAGTTCTTC
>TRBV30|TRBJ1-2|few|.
CAWTQTGPYGYTF
TGTGCCTGGACCCAGACAGGCCCCTATGGCTACACCTTC
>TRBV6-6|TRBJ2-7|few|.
CASSQTRAYEQYF
TGTGCCAGCAGCCAGACTAGAGCCTACGAGCAGTACTTC
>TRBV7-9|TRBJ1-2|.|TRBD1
CASSLVLDRGNGGYTF
TGTGCCAGCAGCTTAGTACTCGACAGGGGGAACGGAGGCTACACCTTC
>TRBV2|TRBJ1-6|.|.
CASSEWDWLHF
TGTGCCAGCAGTGAATGGGACTGGCTCCACTTT
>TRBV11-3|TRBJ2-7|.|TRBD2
CASSLSGTSYEQYF
TGTGCCAGCAGCTTAAGCGGGACCTCCTACGAGCAGTACTTC
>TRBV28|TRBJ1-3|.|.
CASTGVFGMANF
TGTGCCAGCACTGGGGTGTTCGGGATGGCCAATTTT
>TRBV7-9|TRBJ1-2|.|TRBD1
CASSKPGQGLGYTF
TGTGCCAGCAGCAAACCGGGACAGGGCTTAGGCTACACCTTC
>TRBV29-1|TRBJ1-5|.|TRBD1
CSVGDRGSNQPQHF
TGCAGCGTGGGAGACAGGGGGAGCAATCAGCCCCAGCATTTT
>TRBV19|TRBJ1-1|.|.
CASSIQFLNTEAFF
TGTGCCAGTAGTATACAGTTTCTGAACACTGAAGCTTTCTTT
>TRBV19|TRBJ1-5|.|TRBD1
CASSDRGNQPQHF
TGTGCCAGTAGTGACAGGGGCAATCAGCCCCAGCATTTT
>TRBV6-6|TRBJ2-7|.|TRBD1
CASRGTGRNEQYF
TGTGCCAGCAGGGGGACAGGTCGGAACGAGCAGTACTTC
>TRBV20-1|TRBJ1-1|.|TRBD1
CSASKTGVGRMNTEAFF
TGCAGTGCTAGTAAAACAGGGGTAGGTCGGATGAACACTGAAGCTTTCTTT
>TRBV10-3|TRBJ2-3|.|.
CATAPGFSTDTQYF
TGTGCCACGGCCCCGGGGTTCAGCACAGATACGCAGTATTTT
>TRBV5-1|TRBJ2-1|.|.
CASSLALADNEQFF
TGCGCCAGCAGCTTGGCATTAGCGGACAATGAGCAGTTCTTC
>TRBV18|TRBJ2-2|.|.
CASSVKGLNTGELFF
TGTGCCAGCTCAGTTAAGGGGCTCAACACCGGGGAGCTGTTTTTT
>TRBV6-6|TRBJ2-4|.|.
CASTNPDLAKNIQYF
TGTGCCAGCACCAACCCGGACTTAGCCAAAAACATTCAGTACTTC
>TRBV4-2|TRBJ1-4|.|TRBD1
CASSQGDRAYEKLFF
TGTGCCAGCAGCCAAGGGGACAGGGCTTATGAAAAACTGTTTTTT
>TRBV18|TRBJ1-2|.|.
CASSPPSLADYGYTF
TGTGCCAGCTCACCACCGTCCCTGGCGGACTATGGCTACACCTTC
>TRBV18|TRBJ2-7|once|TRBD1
CASSPRQGAGTYEQYF
TGTGCCAGCTCACCCCGACAGGGGGCGGGGACCTACGAGCAGTACTTC
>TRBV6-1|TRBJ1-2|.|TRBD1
CASSESPGGGYGYTF
TGTGCCAGCAGTGAGTCGCCAGGGGGCGGCTATGGCTACACCTTC
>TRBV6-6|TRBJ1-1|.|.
CASSSQGQVTEAFF
TGTGCCAGCAGTTCACAGGGACAAGTAACTGAAGCTTTCTTT
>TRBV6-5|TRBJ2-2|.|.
CASSFQGPAGELFF
TGTGCCAGCAGTTTCCAGGGTCCGGCCGGGGAGCTGTTTTTT
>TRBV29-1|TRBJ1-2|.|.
CSVERLNGYTF
TGCAGCGTTGAAAGACTAAATGGCTACACCTTC
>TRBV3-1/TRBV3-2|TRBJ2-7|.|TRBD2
CASSLAGGPSGEQYF
TGTGCCAGCAGCCTAGCGGGAGGCCCTTCGGGCGAGCAGTACTTC
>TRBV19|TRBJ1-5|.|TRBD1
CASSLLGQGHQPQHF
TGTGCCAGTTCCCTTTTGGGACAGGGCCATCAGCCCCAGCATTTT
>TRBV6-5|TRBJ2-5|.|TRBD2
CASKAGGRGPETQYF
TGTGCCAGCAAAGCCGGGGGGAGGGGCCCGGAGACCCAGTACTTC
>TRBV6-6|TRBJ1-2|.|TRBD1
CASSLGTEYYTF
TGTGCCAGCAGTCTCGGGACAGAATACTACACCTTC
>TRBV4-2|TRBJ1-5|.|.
CASSQALGTERSQPQHF
TGTGCCAGCAGCCAAGCTTTAGGGACTGAACGGTCTCAGCCCCAGCATTTT
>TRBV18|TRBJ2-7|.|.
CASSPNRGRGPYEQYF
TGTGCCAGCTCACCAAATAGGGGGAGAGGTCCCTACGAGCAGTACTTC
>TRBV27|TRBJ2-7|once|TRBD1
CASRPTGAYEQYF
TGTGCCAGCAGACCGACAGGGGCCTACGAGCAGTACTTC
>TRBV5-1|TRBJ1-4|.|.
CASSLTGNGEKLFF
TGCGCCAGCAGCTTGACCGGGAACGGCGAAAAACTGTTTTTT
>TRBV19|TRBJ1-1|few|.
CASSLGLRGGTEAFF
TGTGCCAGTAGTCTCGGCCTCAGGGGCGGCACTGAAGCTTTCTTT
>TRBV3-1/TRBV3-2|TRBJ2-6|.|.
CASSQAGSGANVLTF
TGTGCCAGCAGCCAGGCAGGGTCTGGGGCCAACGTCCTGACTTTC
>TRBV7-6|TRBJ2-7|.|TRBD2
CASSLWTSASSYEQYF
TGTGCCAGCAGCTTATGGACTAGCGCGAGCTCCTACGAGCAGTACTTC
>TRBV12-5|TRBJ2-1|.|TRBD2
CASSRAGVIREQFF
TGTGCTAGCAGCCGAGCGGGAGTTATCAGGGAGCAGTTCTTC
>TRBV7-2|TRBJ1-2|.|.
CASSSSGSNYGYTF
TGTGCCAGCAGCTCCTCGGGTTCTAACTATGGCTACACCTTC
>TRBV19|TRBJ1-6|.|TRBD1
CASSTLGQDNSPLHF
TGTGCCAGTAGCACCCTAGGACAGGATAATTCACCCCTCCACTTT
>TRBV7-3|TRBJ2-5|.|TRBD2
CASSLSGGRIQETQYF
TGTGCCAGCAGCTTAAGTGGCGGGAGGATTCAAGAGACCCAGTACTTC
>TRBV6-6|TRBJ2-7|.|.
CAAHGRGPYEQYF
TGTGCCGCCCACGGTCGCGGTCCCTACGAGCAGTACTTC
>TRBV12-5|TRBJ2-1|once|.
CASGLGDNNEQFF
TGTGCTAGTGGTTTGGGGGACAACAATGAGCAGTTCTTC
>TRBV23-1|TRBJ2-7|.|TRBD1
CASSQSSSDRDRAGEQYF
TGCGCCAGCAGTCAATCGTCGTCGGATAGGGACAGGGCAGGCGAGCAGTACTTC
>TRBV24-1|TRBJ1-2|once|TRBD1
CATSGGQGASNYGYTF
TGTGCCACCAGTGGTGGACAGGGCGCTTCTAACTATGGCTACACCTTC
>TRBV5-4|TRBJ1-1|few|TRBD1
CASSYDRGETEAFF
TGTGCCAGCAGTTATGACAGGGGAGAGACTGAAGCTTTCTTT
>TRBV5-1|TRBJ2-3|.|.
CASSWQTFSTDTQYF
TGCGCCAGCAGCTGGCAGACTTTTAGCACAGATACGCAGTATTTT
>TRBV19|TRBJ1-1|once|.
CASSIGVNTEAFF
TGTGCCAGTAGTATCGGAGTGAACACTGAAGCTTTCTTT
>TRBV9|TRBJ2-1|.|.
CASSVGVSGDREQFF
TGTGCCAGCAGCGTCGGAGTATCGGGGGATCGGGAGCAGTTCTTC
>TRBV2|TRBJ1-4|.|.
CARSTATNEKLFF
TGTGCCAGATCGACAGCAACTAATGAAAAACTGTTTTTT